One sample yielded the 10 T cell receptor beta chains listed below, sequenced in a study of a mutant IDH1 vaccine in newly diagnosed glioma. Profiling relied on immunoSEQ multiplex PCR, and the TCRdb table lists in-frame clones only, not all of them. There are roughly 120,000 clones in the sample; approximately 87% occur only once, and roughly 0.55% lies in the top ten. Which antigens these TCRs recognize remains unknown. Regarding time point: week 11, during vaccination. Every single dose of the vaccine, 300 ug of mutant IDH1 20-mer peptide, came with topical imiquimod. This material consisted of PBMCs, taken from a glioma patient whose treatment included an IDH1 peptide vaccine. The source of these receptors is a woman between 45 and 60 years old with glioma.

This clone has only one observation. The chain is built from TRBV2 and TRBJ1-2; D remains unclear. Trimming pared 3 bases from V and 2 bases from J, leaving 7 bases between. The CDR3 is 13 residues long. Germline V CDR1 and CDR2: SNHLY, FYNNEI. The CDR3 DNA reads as TGTGCCAGCAGTGAGTTGGGGAACTATGGCTACACCTTC. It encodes CASSELGNYGYTF.

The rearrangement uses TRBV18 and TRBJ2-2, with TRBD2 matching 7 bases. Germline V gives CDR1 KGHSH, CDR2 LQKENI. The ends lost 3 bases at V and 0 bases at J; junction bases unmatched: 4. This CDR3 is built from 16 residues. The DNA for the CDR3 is TGTGCCAGCTCACCGTTTAGCGGGCCGAACACCGGGGAGCTGTTTTTT. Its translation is CASSPFSGPNTGELFF.

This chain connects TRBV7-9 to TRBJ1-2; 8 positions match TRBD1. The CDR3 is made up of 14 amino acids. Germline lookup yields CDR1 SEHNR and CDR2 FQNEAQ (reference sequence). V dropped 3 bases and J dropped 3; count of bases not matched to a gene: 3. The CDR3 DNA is TGTGCCAGCAGCTTTGGACAGGGCCACTATGGCTACACCTTC. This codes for CASSFGQGHYGYTF.

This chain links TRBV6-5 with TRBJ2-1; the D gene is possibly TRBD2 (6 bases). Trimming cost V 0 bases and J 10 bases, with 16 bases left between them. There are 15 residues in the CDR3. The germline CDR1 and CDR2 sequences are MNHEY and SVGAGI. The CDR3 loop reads CASSYSGTSRREQFF. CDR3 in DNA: TGTGCCAGCAGTTACTCGGGGACTTCCCGAAGGGAGCAGTTCTTC.

The DNA of the CDR3 is TGTGCCAGCAGTTTACTCACAGGGGAGTCCCCTAATGAGCAGTTCTTC. This codes for CASSLLTGESPNEQFF. V gene TRBV27 combines with J gene TRBJ2-1, with TRBD1 matching over 7 bases. V lost 2 bases to trimming and J lost 7 bases; unmatched junction nucleotides: 11. Per germline, CDR1 MNHEY and CDR2 SMNVEV (reference sequence). This CDR3 comprises 16 residues.

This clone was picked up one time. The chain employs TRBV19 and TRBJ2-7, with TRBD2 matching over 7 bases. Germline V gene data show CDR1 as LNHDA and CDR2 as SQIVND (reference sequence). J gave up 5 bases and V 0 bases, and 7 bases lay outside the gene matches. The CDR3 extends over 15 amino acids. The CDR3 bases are TGTGCCAGTAGTATAGAGGGGACGGGAGGCGACGAGCAGTACTTC. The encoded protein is CASSIEGTGGDEQYF.

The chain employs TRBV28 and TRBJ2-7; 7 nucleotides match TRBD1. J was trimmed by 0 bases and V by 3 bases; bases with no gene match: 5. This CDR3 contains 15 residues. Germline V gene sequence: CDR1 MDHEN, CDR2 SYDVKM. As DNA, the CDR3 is TGTGCCAGCAGTTTTAGGGGACAGATCTCCTACGAGCAGTACTTC. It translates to CASSFRGQISYEQYF.

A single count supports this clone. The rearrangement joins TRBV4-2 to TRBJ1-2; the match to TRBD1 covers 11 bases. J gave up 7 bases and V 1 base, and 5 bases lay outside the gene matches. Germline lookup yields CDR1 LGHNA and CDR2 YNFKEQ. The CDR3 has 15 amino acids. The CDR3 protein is CASSQVGQGVGGYTF. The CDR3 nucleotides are TGTGCCAGCAGCCAAGTGGGACAGGGGGTTGGTGGCTACACCTTC.

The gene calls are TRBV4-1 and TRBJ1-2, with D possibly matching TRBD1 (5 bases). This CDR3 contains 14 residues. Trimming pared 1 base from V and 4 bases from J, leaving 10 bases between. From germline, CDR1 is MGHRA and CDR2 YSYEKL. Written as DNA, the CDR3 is TGCGCCAGCAGCCAAGGCGGGGCACCCTATGGCTACACCTTC. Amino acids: CASSQGGAPYGYTF.

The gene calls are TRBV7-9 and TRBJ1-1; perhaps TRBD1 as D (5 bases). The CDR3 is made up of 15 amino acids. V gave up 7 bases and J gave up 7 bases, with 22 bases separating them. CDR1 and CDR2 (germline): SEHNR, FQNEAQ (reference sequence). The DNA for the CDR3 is TGTGCCAGCACCCTTGAGGTCGGAGGGGCGGATGAAGCTTTCTTT. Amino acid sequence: CASTLEVGGADEAFF.